The source of this T cell receptor beta chain is a study of identical twins. The germline gives CDR1 KGHSH, CDR2 LQKENI. This CDR3 has 16 residues. V trimming: 5 bases; J trimming: 3 bases; junction bases outside the gene matches: 5. TCRdb reprocessed the 5' RACE reads via MiXCR and lists one record per CDR3 protein. Of approximately 890,000 distinct CDR3 sequences listed, 9% to 15% were seen once; the top ten hold around 1.5%. This clonotype has only one observation. The sample also formed part of further work on yellow fever vaccine responses in identical twins.

The receptor was isolated from a young woman in good health. The sample comprised PBMCs. The chain employs TRBV18 and TRBJ2-6, with 9 positions matching TRBD1. As DNA, the CDR3 is TGTGCCAGCTCAGCACGACAGGGGGATGGGGCCAACGTCCTGACTTTC. Translation: CASSARQGDGANVLTF.